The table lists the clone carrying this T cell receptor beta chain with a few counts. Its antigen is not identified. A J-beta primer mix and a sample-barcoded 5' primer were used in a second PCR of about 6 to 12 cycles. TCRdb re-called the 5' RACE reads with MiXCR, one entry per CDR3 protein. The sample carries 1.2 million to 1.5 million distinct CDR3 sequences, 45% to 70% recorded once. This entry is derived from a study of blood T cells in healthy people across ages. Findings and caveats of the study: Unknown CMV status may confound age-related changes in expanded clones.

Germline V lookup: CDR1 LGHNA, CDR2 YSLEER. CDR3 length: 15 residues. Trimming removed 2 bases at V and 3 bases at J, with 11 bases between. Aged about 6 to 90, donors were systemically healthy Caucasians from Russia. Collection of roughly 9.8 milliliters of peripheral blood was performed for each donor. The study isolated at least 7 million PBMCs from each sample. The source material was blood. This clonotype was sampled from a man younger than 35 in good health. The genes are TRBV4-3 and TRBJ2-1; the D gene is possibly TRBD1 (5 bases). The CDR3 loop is CASSQMTAYYNEQFF. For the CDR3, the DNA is TGCGCCAGCAGCCAAATGACAGCCTACTACAATGAGCAGTTCTTC.